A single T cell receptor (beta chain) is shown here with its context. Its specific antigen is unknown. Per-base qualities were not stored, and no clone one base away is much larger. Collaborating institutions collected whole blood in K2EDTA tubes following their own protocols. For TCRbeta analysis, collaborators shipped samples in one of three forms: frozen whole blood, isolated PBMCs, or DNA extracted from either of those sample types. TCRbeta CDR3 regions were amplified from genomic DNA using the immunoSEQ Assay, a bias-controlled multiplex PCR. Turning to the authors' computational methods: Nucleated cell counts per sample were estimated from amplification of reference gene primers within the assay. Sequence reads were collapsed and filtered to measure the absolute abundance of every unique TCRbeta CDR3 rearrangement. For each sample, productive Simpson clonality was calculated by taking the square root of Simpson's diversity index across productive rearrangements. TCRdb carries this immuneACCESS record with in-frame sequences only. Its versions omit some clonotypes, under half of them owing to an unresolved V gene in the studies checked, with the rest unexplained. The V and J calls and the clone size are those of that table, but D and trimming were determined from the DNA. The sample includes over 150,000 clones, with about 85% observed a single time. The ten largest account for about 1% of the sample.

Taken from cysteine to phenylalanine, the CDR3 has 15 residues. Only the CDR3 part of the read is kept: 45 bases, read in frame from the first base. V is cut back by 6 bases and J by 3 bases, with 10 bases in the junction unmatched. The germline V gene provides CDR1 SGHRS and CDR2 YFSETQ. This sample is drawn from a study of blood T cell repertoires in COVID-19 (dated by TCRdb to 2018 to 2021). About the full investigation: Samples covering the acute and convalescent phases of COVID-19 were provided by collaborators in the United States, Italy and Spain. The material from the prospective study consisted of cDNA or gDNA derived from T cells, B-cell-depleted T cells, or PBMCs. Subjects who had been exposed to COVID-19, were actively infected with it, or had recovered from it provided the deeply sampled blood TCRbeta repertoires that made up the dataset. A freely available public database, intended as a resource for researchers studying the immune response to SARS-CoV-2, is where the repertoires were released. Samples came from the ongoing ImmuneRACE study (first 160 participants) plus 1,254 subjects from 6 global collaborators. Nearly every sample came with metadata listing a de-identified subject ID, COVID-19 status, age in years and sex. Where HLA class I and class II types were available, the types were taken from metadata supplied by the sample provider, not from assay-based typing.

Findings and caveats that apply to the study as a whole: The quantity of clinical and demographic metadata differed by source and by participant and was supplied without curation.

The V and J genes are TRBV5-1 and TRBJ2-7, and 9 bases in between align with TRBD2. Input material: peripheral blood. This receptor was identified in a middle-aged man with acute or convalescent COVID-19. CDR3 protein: CASNPVGSGGYEQYF. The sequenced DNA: TGCGCCAGCAACCCCGTGGGTAGCGGGGGCTACGAGCAGTACTTC.